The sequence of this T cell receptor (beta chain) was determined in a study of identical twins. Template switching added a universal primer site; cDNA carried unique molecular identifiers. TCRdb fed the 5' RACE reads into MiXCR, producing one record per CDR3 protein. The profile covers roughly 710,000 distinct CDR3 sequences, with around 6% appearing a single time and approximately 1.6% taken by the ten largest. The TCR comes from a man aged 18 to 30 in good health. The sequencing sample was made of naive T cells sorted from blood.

The CDR3 spells CASSPTSNTDTQYF. In nucleotides, the CDR3 is TGTGCCAGCAGCCCTACTAGCAACACAGATACGCAGTATTTT. The chain uses TRBV11-2 and TRBJ2-3, with a weak D call TRBD2 (6 bases). The CDR3 runs 14 residues. The germline gives CDR1 SGHAT, CDR2 FQNNGV. Trimming took off 5 bases at V and 2 bases at J, with 11 bases between the two ends.